The rows below give T cell receptor beta chains drawn from one sample of a study of T cell responses to AZD1222 COVID-19 vaccine. Method: immunoSEQ multiplex PCR; TCRdb's copy keeps in-frame clones and lacks some. The table records some 110,000 clones, 85% to 90% of them present only once. The sequences come from peripheral blood, collected on day 0 of AZD1222 vaccination. Receptor source: an adult in good health. The CDR3 runs from the conserved cysteine through the conserved F or W. Fields, in order: V gene, clone size, J gene, D gene, CDR3 protein, CDR3 DNA. The D gene is left open where the match is weak. The listing skips clone size in some rows; elsewhere it reads once, few, many or a size class.

TRBV19,few,TRBJ1-5,TRBD1,CASKKDRGGLGNQPQHF,TGTGCCAGTAAAAAGGACAGGGGAGGTTTGGGCAATCAGCCCCAGCATTTT
TRBV9,.,TRBJ2-3,.,CASSVVARASADTQYF,TGTGCCAGCAGCGTAGTCGCCAGGGCAAGCGCAGATACGCAGTATTTT
TRBV18,.,TRBJ1-2,.,CASSPDSYGYTF,TGTGCCAGCTCTCCCGACAGCTATGGCTACACCTTC
TRBV19,.,TRBJ1-1,.,CASSIQQDTEAFF,TGTGCCAGTAGTATCCAACAGGACACTGAAGCTTTCTTT
TRBV5-6,.,TRBJ2-5,TRBD2,CASSLSGGAGETQYF,TGTGCCAGCAGCCTCAGCGGGGGGGCAGGAGAGACCCAGTACTTC
TRBV10-3,.,TRBJ1-1,.,CAIRRVEGTEAFF,TGTGCCATCAGGAGGGTAGAGGGCACTGAAGCTTTCTTT
TRBV7-8,once,TRBJ2-2,.,CASSPSGVNTGELFF,TGTGCCAGCAGCCCCAGCGGAGTGAACACCGGGGAGCTGTTTTTT
TRBV5-4,.,TRBJ1-5,.,CASRSGPEAFNQPQHF,TGTGCCAGCAGGTCCGGGCCGGAGGCCTTCAATCAGCCCCAGCATTTT
TRBV4-3,.,TRBJ1-1,.,CASSRKPDYTEAFF,TGCGCCAGCAGCCGGAAACCAGATTACACTGAAGCTTTCTTT
TRBV6-5,.,TRBJ1-6,TRBD1,CASSLTGGFNSPLHF,TGTGCCAGCAGTCTGACAGGGGGATTTAATTCACCCCTCCACTTT
TRBV19,.,TRBJ2-1,.,CASSIQGHHEQFF,TGTGCCAGTAGTATTCAGGGGCACCATGAGCAGTTCTTC
TRBV7-2,.,TRBJ1-5,.,CASSLRSGFMYQPQHF,TGTGCCAGCAGCTTACGGTCAGGATTTATGTATCAGCCCCAGCATTTT
TRBV9,once,TRBJ2-1,.,CASSVAASVYNEQFF,TGTGCCAGCAGCGTAGCGGCTAGCGTGTACAATGAGCAGTTCTTC
TRBV5-6,once,TRBJ2-2,.,CASSEGLRLGKNTGELFF,TGTGCCAGCAGCGAGGGTCTGCGACTAGGAAAAAACACCGGGGAGCTGTTTTTT
TRBV9,.,TRBJ2-5,.,CASSVVGWGGETQYF,TGTGCCAGCAGCGTAGTGGGATGGGGCGGGGAGACCCAGTACTTC
TRBV6-5,once,TRBJ2-7,TRBD2,CASSSPGLANYEQYF,TGTGCCAGCAGTTCCCCGGGACTAGCAAACTACGAGCAGTACTTC
TRBV4-2,.,TRBJ2-3,TRBD1,CASSQGQGARTDTQYF,TGTGCCAGCAGTCAAGGACAGGGGGCTCGCACAGATACGCAGTATTTT
TRBV9,.,TRBJ2-3,TRBD2,CASSVSGGPTDTQYF,TGTGCCAGCAGCGTTAGCGGGGGCCCCACAGATACGCAGTATTTT